This T cell receptor (beta chain) was sequenced during a study of vaccination and CD4 T cells after COVID-19. Findings and caveats of the study: Median counts of SARS-CoV-2-reactive clonotypes increased from roughly 21 to 40; this difference was not significant. Researchers report that 304 of 307 vaccine-specific clones in convalescent patients proved spike mono-reactive.

The CDR3 runs to 14 residues. V dropped 5 bases and J dropped 6 bases, with 17 bases sitting between them. CDR1 is SGHNT, CDR2 YYREEE, per germline (reference sequence). Comment on this clonotype: Its antigen is undetermined.

The time point is: late sampling 161 to 241 days after vaccination in a few convalescent patients. Stated treatment: roughly 10-day PBMC culture with coronavirus spike peptide pools or control peptides (ViraFEST assay). Sequence data for DNA of cultured CD4+ T cells were generated by the Oncomine TCR Beta short-read assay. Via MiXCR, TCRdb re-called the PCR reads, giving one row per CDR3 protein. The sample gives roughly 19,000 distinct CDR3 sequences, approximately 40% of which show up once; 15% to 20% is in the top ten. This sample comprised CD4+ T cells from blood, cultured in vitro, obtained about 7 months after SARS-CoV-2 vaccination. This clonotype originated in a human donor who had recovered from COVID-19. J is TRBJ1-1 and V is TRBV5-4; no firm D call. The chain's CDR3 is CASSSAGRRAEAFF. The CDR3 DNA is TGTGCCAGCAGTTCGGCCGGGAGGCGGGCTGAAGCTTTCTTT. The entire variable domain, with the rest obtained from reference TRBV5-4 and TRBJ1-1, is as follows: ETGVTQSPTHLIKTRGQQVTLRCSSQSGHNTVSWYQQALGQGPQFIFQYYREEENGRGNFPPRFSGLQFPNYSSELNVNALELDDSALYLCASSSAGRRAEAFFGQGTRLTVV.